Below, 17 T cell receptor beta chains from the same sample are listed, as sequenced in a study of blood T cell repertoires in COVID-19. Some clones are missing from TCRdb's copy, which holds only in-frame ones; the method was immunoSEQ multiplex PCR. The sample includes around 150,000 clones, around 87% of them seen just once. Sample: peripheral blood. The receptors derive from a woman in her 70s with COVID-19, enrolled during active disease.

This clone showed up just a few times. This CDR3 is CASRGRDRDGYTF. Written as DNA, the CDR3 is TGTGCCAGCCGGGGGAGGGACAGGGATGGCTACACCTTC. This chain connects TRBV2 to TRBJ1-2; 9 bases agree with TRBD1. The CDR3 has 13 amino acids. With V trimmed by 8 bases and J by 6 bases, 7 bases remained unmatched. The germline V gene encodes CDR1 SNHLY and CDR2 FYNNEI.

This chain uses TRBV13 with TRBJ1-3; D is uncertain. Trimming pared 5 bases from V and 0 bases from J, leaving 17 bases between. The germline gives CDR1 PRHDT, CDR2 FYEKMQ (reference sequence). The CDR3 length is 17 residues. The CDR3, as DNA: TGTGCCAGCAGCCCCTCATCGCGGCCGTTCTCTGGAAACACCATATATTTT. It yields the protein CASSPSSRPFSGNTIYF.

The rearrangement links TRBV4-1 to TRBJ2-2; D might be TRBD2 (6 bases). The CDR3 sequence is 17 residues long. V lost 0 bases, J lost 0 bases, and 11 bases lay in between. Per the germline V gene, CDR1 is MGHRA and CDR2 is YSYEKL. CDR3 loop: CASSQEYGTPNTGELFF. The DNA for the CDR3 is TGCGCCAGCAGCCAAGAGTATGGGACTCCGAACACCGGGGAGCTGTTTTTT.

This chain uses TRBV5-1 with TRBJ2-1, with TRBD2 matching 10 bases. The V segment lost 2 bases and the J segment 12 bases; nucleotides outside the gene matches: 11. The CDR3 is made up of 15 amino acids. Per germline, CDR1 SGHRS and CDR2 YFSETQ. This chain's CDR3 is CASSFMLSGGARQFF. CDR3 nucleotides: TGCGCCAGCAGCTTCATGTTAAGCGGGGGGGCGAGGCAGTTCTTC.

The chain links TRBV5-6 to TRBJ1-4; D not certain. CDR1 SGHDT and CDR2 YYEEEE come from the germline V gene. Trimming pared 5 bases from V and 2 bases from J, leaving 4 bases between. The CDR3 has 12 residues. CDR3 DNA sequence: TGTGCCAGCAGTCAGACTAATGAAAAACTGTTTTTT. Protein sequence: CASSQTNEKLFF.

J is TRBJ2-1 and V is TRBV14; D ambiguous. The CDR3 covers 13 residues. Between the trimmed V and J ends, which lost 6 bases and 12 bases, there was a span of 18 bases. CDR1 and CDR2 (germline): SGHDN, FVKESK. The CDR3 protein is CASSPASGLGQFF. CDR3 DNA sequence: TGTGCCAGCAGTCCCGCCTCCGGTCTAGGGCAGTTCTTC.

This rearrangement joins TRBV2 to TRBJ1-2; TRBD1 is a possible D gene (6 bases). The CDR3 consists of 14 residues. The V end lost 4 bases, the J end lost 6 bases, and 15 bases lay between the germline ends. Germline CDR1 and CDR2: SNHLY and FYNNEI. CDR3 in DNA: TGTGCCAGCAGTGCGAATTGGGACATCGATGGCTACACCTTC. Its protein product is CASSANWDIDGYTF.

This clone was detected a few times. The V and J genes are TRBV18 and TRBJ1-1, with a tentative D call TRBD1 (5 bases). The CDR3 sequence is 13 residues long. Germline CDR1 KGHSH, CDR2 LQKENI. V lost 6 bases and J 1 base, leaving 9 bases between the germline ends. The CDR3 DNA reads TGTGCCAGCTCTGCAGGGCAGAACACTGAAGCTTTCTTT. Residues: CASSAGQNTEAFF. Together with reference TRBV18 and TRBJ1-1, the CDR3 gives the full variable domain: NAGVMQNPRHLVRRRGQEARLRCSPMKGHSHVYWYRQLPEEGLKFMVYLQKENIIDESGMPKERFSAEFPKEGPSILRIQQVVRGDSAAYFCASSAGQNTEAFFGQGTRLTVV.

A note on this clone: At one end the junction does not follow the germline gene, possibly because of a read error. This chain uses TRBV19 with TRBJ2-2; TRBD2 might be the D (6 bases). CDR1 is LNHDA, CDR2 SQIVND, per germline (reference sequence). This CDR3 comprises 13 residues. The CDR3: CASSIWDSGELFF. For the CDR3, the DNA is TGTGCCAGTAGTATATGGGACTCCGGCGAGCTGTTTTTT.

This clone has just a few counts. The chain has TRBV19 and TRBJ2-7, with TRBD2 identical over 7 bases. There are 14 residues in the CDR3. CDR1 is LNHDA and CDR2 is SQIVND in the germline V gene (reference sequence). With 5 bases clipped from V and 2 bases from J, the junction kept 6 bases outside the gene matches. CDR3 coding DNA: TGTGCCAGTAGTCTCACCGGGGGGACCTACGAGCAGTACTTC. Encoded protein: CASSLTGGTYEQYF. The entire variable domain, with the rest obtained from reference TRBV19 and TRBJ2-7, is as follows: DGGITQSPKYLFRKEGQNVTLSCEQNLNHDAMYWYRQDPGQGLRLIYYSQIVNDFQKGDIAEGYSVSREKKESFPLTVTSAQKNPTAFYLCASSLTGGTYEQYFGPGTRLTVT.

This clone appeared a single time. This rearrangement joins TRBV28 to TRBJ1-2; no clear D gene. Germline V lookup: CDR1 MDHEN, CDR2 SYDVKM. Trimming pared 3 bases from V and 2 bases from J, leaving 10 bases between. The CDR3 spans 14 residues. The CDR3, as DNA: TGTGCCAGCAGTTTCCGAAAGCTAAACTATGGCTACACCTTC. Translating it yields CASSFRKLNYGYTF.

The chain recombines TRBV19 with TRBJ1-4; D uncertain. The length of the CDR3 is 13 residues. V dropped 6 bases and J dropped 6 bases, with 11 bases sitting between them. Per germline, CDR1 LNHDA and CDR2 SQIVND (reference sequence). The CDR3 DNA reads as TGTGCCAGTAGCGGGCGGGTCGATGAAAAACTGTTTTTT. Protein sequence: CASSGRVDEKLFF.

The chain's CDR3 is CASSVSGGTGLNEQFF. The CDR3 nucleotides are TGTGCCAGCAGTGTTAGCGGGGGGACGGGTTTGAATGAGCAGTTCTTC. This chain connects TRBV2 to TRBJ2-1, with TRBD2 matching 10 bases. Germline loops: CDR1 SNHLY, CDR2 FYNNEI. J lost 7 bases, V lost 4 bases, and 10 bases had no gene match. The CDR3 covers 16 residues.

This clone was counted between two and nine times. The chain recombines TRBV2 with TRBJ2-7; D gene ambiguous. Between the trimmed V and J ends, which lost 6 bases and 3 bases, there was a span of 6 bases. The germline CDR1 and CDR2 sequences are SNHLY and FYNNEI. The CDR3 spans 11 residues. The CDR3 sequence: CASSSGYEQYF. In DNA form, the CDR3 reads TGTGCCAGCAGCTCGGGCTACGAGCAGTACTTC.

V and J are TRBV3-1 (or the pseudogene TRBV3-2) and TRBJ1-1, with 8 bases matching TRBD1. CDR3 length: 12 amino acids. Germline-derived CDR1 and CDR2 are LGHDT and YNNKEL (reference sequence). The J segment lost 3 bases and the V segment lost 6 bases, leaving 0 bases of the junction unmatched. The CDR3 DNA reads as TGTGCCAGCAGGACAGGGGACACTGAAGCTTTCTTT. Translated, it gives CASRTGDTEAFF.

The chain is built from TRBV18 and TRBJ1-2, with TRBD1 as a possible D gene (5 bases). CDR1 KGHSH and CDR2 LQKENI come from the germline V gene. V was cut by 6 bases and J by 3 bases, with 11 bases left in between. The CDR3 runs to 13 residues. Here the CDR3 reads CASSQGGDYGYTF. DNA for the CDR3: TGTGCCAGCTCCCAGGGTGGCGACTATGGCTACACCTTC. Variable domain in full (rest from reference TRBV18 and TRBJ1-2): NAGVMQNPRHLVRRRGQEARLRCSPMKGHSHVYWYRQLPEEGLKFMVYLQKENIIDESGMPKERFSAEFPKEGPSILRIQQVVRGDSAAYFCASSQGGDYGYTFGSGTRLTVV.

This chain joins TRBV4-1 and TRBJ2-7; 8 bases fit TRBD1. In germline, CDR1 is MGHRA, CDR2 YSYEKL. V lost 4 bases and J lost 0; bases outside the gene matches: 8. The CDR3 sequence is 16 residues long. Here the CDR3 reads CASSLDTQGGSYEQYF. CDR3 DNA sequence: TGCGCCAGCAGCCTAGATACACAGGGGGGCTCCTACGAGCAGTACTTC.